The entry that follows covers one TCR beta chain sequence. These data are taken from a study of T-cell reconstitution after alpha-beta-depleted transplantation in children. CDR3 length: 17 residues. Trimming removed 6 bases from V and 6 bases from J; junction bases left unmatched: 13. Unique molecular identifiers were used to barcode this TCRbeta library. Each CDR3 protein is one row after TCRdb ran MiXCR on the PCR reads. The profile covers some 340,000 distinct CDR3 sequences, with 10% appearing a single time and approximately 2.3% taken by the ten largest. The sequence came from a human donor who donated a stem cell graft to a child with acute lymphoblastic leukemia. The chain couples TRBV12-3 or TRBV12-4 to TRBJ2-2; TRBD2 agrees at 10 bases. The sample consisted of PBMCs from the stem cell graft donor, taken from the stem cell graft. Written as DNA, the CDR3 is TGTGCCAGCAGCTTTGACCTAGCGGGAGTTAGTCCCGGGGAGCTGTTTTTT. Translation gives CASSFDLAGVSPGELFF.